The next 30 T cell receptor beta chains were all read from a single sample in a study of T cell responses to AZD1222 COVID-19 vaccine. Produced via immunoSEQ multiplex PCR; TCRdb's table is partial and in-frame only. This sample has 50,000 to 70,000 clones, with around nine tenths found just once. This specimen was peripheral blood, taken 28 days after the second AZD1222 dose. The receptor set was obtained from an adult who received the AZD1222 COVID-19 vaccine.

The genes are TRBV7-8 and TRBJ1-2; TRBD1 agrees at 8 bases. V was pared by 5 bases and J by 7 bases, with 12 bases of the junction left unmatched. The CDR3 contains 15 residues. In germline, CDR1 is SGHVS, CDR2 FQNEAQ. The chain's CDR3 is CASSPRTGRGLGYTF. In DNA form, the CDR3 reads TGTGCCAGCAGCCCCAGGACCGGCAGGGGGCTTGGCTACACCTTC.

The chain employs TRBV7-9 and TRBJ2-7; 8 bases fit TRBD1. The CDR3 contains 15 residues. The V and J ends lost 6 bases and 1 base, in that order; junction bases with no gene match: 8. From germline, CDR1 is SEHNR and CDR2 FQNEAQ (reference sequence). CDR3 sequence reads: CASSHTGQESYEQYF. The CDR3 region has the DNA TGTGCCAGCAGTCACACGGGACAGGAGTCCTACGAGCAGTACTTC.

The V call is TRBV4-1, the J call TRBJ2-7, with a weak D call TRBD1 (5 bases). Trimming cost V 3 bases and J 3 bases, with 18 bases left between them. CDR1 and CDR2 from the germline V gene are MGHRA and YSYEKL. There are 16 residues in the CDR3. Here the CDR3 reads CASSQLPFGQGYEQYF. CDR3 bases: TGCGCCAGCAGCCAGCTCCCCTTTGGTCAGGGCTACGAGCAGTACTTC.

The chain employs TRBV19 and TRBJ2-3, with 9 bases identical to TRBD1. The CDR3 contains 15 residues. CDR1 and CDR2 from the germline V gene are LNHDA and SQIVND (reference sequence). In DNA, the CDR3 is TGTGCGGCAGGGGGACAGGGAGCTAGCACAGATACGCAGTATTTT. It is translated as CAAGGQGASTDTQYF.

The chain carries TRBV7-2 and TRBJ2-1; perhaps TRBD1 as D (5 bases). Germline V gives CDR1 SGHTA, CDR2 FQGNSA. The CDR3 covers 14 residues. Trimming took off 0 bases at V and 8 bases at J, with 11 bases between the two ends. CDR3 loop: CASSLAAGIDEQFF. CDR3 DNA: TGTGCCAGCAGCTTAGCGGCAGGGATCGATGAGCAGTTCTTC.

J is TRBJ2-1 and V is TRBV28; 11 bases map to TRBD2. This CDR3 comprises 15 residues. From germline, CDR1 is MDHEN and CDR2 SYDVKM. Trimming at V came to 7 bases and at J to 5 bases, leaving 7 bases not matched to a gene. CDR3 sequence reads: CASKTSGTLHNEQFF. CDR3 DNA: TGTGCCAGCAAGACTAGCGGGACTCTCCACAATGAGCAGTTCTTC.

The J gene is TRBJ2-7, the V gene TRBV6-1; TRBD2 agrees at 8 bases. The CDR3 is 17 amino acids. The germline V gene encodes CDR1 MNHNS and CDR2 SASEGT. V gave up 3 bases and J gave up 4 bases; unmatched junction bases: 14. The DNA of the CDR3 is TGTGCCAGCAGTGATTTAGGGGGAGGACTAGCAAGGTACGAGCAGTACTTC. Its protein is CASSDLGGGLARYEQYF.

The CDR3 DNA follows: TGTGCCAGCAGCTTAGATGTCGGGGAGCTGTTTTTT. Residues: CASSLDVGELFF. The chain couples TRBV11-2 to TRBJ2-2; no reliable D call. Trimming removed 0 bases at V and 7 bases at J, with 3 bases between. CDR1 and CDR2 (germline): SGHAT, FQNNGV. The CDR3 is 12 amino acids.

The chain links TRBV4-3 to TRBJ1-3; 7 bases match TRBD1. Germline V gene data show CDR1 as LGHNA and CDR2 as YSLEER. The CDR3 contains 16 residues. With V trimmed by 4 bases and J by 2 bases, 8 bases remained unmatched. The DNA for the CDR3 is TGCGCCAGCAGCCGACGCCTGACAGGGACTGGAAACACCATATATTTT. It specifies CASSRRLTGTGNTIYF.

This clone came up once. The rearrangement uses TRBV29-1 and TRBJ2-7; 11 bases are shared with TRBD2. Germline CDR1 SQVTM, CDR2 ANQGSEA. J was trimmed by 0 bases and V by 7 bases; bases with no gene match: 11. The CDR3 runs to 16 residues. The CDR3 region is CSAQGLAGGFSYEQYF. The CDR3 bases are TGCAGCGCTCAAGGGCTAGCGGGAGGTTTCTCCTACGAGCAGTACTTC.

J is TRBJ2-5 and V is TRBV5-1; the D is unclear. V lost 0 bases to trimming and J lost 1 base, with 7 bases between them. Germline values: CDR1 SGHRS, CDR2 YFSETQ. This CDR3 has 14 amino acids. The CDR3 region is CASSLERAQETQYF. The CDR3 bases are TGCGCCAGCAGCTTGGAGCGAGCCCAAGAGACCCAGTACTTC.

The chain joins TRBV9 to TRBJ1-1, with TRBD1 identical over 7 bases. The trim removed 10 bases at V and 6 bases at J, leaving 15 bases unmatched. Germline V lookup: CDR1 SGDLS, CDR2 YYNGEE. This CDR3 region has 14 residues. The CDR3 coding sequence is TGTGCCGTCGAGGTGGACATGGGGACAGCTGAAGCTTTCTTT. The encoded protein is CAVEVDMGTAEAFF.

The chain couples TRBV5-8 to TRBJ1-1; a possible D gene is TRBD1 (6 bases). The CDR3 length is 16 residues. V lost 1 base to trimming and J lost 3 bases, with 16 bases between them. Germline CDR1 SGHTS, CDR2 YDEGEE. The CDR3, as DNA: TGTGCCAGCAGCTTGAGGGCGGGGTCAGGGGACACTGAAGCTTTCTTT. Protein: CASSLRAGSGDTEAFF.

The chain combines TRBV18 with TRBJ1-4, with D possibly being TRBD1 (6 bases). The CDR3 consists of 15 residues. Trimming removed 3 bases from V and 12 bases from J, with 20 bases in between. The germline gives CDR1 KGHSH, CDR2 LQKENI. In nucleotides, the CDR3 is TGTGCCAGCTCACCCCGAACAGGGCCCGAAGGGGAACTGTTTTTT. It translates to CASSPRTGPEGELFF.

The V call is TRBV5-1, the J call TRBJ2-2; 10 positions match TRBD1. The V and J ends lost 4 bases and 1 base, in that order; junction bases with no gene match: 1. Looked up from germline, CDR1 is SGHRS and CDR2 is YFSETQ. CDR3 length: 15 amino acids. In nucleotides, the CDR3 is TGCGCCAGCAGCAGGGACAGGGGGAACACCGGGGAGCTGTTTTTT. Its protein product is CASSRDRGNTGELFF. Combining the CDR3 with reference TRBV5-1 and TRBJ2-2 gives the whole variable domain KAGVTQTPRYLIKTRGQQVTLSCSPISGHRSVSWYQQTPGQGLQFLFEYFSETQRNKGNFPGRFSGRQFSNSRSEMNVSTLELGDSALYLCASSRDRGNTGELFFGEGSRLTVL.

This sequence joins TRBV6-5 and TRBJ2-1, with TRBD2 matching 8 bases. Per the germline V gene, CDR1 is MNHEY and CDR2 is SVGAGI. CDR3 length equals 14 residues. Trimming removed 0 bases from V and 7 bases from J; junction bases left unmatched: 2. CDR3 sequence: CASSYSTGGNEQFF. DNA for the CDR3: TGTGCCAGCAGTTACTCGACGGGGGGGAATGAGCAGTTCTTC.

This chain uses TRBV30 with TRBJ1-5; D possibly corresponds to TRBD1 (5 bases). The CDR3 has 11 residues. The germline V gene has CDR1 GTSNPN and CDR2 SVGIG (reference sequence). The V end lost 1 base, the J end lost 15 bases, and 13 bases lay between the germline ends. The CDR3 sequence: CAWSEGRTLHF. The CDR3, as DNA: TGTGCCTGGAGTGAAGGGAGGACACTGCATTTT.

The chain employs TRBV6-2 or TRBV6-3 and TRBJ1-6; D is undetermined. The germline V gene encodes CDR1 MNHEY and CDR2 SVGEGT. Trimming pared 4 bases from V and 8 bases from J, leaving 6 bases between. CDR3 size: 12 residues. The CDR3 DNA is TGTGCCAGCAGTTCGGAGTATTCACCCCTCCACTTT. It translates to CASSSEYSPLHF.

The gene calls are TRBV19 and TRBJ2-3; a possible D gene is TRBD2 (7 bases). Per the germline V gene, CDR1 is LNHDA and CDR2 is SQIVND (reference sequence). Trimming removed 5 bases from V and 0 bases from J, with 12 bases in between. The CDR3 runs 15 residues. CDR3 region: CASSGAGASTDTQYF. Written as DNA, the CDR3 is TGTGCCAGTAGTGGGGCGGGGGCTAGCACAGATACGCAGTATTTT.

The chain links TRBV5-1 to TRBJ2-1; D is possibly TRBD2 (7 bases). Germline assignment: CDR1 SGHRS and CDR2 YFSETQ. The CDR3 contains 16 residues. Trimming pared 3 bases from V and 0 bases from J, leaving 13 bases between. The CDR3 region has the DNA TGCGCCAGCAGCTACGGGGGCGGGAGCTCCTACAATGAGCAGTTCTTC. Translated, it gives CASSYGGGSSYNEQFF.

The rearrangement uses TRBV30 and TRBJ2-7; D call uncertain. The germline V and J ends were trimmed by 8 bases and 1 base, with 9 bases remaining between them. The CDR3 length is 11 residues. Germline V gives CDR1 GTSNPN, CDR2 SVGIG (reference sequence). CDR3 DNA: TGTGCCGGCGGCACGTCCTACGAGCAGTACTTC. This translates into CAGGTSYEQYF.

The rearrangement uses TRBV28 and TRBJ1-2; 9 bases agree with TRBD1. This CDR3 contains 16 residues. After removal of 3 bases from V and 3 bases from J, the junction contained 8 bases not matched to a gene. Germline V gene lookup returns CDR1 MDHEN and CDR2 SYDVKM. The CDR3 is CASSFLGQGWDYGYTF. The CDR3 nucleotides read TGTGCCAGCAGTTTCCTCGGACAGGGGTGGGACTATGGCTACACCTTC.

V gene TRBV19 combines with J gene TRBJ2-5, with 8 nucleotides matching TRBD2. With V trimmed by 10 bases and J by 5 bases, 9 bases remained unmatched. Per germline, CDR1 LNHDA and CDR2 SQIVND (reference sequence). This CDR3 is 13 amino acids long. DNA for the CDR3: TGTGCCACGGGGGGGCAGGGCTCTGAGACCCAGTACTTC. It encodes CATGGQGSETQYF.

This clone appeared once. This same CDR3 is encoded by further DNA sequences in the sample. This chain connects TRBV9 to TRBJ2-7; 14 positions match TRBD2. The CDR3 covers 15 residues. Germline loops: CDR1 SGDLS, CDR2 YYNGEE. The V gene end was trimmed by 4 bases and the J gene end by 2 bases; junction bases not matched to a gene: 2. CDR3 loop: CASSPGLAGAYEQYF. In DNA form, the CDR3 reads TGTGCCAGCAGCCCGGGACTAGCGGGAGCCTACGAGCAGTACTTC. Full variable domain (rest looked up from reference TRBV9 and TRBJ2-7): DSGVTQTPKHLITATGQRVTLRCSPRSGDLSVYWYQQSLDQGLQFLIQYYNGEERAKGNILERFSAQQFPDLHSELNLSSLELGDSALYFCASSPGLAGAYEQYFGPGTRLTVT.

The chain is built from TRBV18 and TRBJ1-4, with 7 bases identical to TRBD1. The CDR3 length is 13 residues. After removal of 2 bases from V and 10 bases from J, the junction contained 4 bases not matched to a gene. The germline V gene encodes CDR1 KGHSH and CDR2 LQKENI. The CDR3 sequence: CASSPGDSRKLFF. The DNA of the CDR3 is TGTGCCAGCTCACCAGGGGACAGCCGAAAACTGTTTTTT. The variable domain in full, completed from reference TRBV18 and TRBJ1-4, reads NAGVMQNPRHLVRRRGQEARLRCSPMKGHSHVYWYRQLPEEGLKFMVYLQKENIIDESGMPKERFSAEFPKEGPSILRIQQVVRGDSAAYFCASSPGDSRKLFFGSGTQLSVL.

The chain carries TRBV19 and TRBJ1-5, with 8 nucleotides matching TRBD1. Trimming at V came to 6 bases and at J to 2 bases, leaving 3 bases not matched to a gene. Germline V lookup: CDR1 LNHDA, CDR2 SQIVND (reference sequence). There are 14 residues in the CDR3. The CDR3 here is CASSDRGGNQPQHF. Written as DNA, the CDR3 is TGTGCCAGTAGCGACAGGGGCGGCAATCAGCCCCAGCATTTT.

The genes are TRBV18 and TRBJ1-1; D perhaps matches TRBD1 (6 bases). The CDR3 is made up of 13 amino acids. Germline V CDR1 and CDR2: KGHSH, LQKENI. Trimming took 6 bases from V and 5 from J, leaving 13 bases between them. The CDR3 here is CASSPRDNTEAFF. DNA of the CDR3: TGTGCCAGCTCTCCGAGGGACAATACTGAAGCTTTCTTT.

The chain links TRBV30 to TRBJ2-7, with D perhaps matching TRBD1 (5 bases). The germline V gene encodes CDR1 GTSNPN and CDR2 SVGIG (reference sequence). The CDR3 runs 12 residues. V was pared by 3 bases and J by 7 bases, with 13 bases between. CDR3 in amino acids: CAWSPPGREQYF. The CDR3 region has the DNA TGTGCCTGGAGCCCCCCAGGGCGGGAGCAGTACTTC.

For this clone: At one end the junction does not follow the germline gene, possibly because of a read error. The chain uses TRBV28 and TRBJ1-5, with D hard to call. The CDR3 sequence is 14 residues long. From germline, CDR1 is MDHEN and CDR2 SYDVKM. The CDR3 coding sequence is TGTGCCAGCACTTTAACGGGCCAGAATCAGCCCCAGCATTTT. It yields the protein CASTLTGQNQPQHF.

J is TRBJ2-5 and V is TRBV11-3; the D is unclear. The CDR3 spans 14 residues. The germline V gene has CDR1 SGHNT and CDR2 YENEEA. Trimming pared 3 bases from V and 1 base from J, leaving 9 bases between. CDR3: CASSFGPSQETQYF. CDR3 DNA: TGTGCCAGCAGCTTTGGACCCAGCCAAGAGACCCAGTACTTC. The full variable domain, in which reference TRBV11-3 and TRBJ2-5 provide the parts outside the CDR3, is EAGVVQSPRYKIIEKKQPVAFWCNPISGHNTLYWYLQNLGQGPELLIRYENEEAVDDSQLPKDRFSAERLKGVDSTLKIQPAELGDSAVYLCASSFGPSQETQYFGPGTRLLVL.